This T cell receptor (beta chain) was documented in a study of OX40 agonist ivuxolimab in advanced cancers. Study-level background: Ivuxolimab was administered intravenously to patients at 0.01 to 10 mg/kg every 2 weeks. Partial responses occurred in three patients (one hepatocellular carcinoma, two cutaneous melanoma). Eligibility admitted prior anti-PD-1, anti-PD-L1 or anti-CTLA-4 therapy; roughly 40% had some.

TCRdb's copy holds only in-frame clones and misses some; the assay was immunoSEQ multiplex PCR. The repertoire holds 55,000 to 65,000 clones, with about 86% as singletons. The ends were cut back, 4 bases at V and 0 bases at J, with 9 bases in the middle. CDR1 and CDR2 from the germline V gene are LNHDA and SQIVND (reference sequence). This CDR3 has 15 residues. The receptor comes from an adult with an advanced solid tumor such as melanoma, head and neck, liver or kidney cancer. J is TRBJ1-4 and V is TRBV19; possibly TRBD1 for D (6 bases). The specimen comprised CD4+ or CD8+ T cells sorted from blood, sampled in a trial of the OX40 agonist ivuxolimab. Here the CDR3 reads CASSKGQSTNEKLFF. The CDR3 DNA reads TGTGCCAGTAGTAAGGGACAATCAACTAATGAAAAACTGTTTTTT.